This entry concerns a single T cell receptor beta chain. The record originates from a study of shared clonotypes between healthy human individuals. Study-wide background: Plates per donor: three CD4 naive, three CD4 memory, two CD8 naive, one CD8 memory.

CDR1 and CDR2 (germline): SEHNR, FQNEAQ (reference sequence). V lost 5 bases, J lost 5 bases, and 17 bases stayed unmatched. There are 17 residues in the CDR3. Produced via immunoSEQ multiplex PCR; TCRdb's table is partial and in-frame only. The sample records around 610,000 clones, 95% to 97% being singletons. Naive CD8 cells lacked CD45RO and underwent positive selection for CCR7, leaving out terminally differentiated effector memory CD45RA+ cells. This chain uses TRBV7-9 with TRBJ1-2; 7 positions agree with TRBD1. Input material: naive CD8+ T cells sorted from blood. The receptor's source is a woman aged 25 to 45 in good health. CDR3 protein: CASSTSRQGVLGYGYTF. CDR3 DNA: TGTGCCAGCAGCACAAGTAGGCAGGGGGTATTGGGATATGGCTACACCTTC.